This TCR beta chain was obtained from a study of Ad26.COV2.S vaccination and SARS-CoV-2 variants. Regarding the study as a whole: Analyses of TCR breadth and depth may have underestimated total T cell responses. Substantial response breadth was reportedly seen for spike-specific CD8+ and CD4+ T cells after vaccination.

The data were produced by immunoSEQ multiplex PCR, yet TCRdb's version contains in-frame clones alone and is incomplete. Of 300,000 to 350,000 clones listed, around four fifths are singletons. Treatment: over 15 received Ad26.COV2.S at low or high dose, single or two shots; roughly five received placebo; per-sample allocation not given. Day 63 after the first vaccine or placebo injection was the time point for sampling. Aged 18-55 years, donor was enrolled in Boston around 2020. Germline CDR1 reads SGHDN; CDR2 reads FVKESK. V lost 4 bases and J 1 base, leaving 21 bases between the germline ends. The CDR3 spans 18 residues. Turning to this clone: The target antigen is unknown.

This receptor was taken from a person aged 18-60 years who received the Ad26.COV2.S COVID-19 vaccine or a placebo. The V and J genes are TRBV14 and TRBJ2-3; tentatively, D is TRBD1 (7 bases). The sequencing used peripheral blood, collected in a trial of Ad26.COV2.S vaccine versus placebo. The CDR3 reads CASSRGRRTGGGTDTQYF. The CDR3 bases are TGTGCCAGCAGCCGAGGTAGGAGGACAGGCGGGGGCACAGATACGCAGTATTTT.